Each of the 4 T cell receptor beta chains below was sequenced from the same sample in a study of cytotoxic CD8 clonotypes in ibrutinib-treated CLL. Data came from immunoSEQ multiplex PCR; TCRdb stores just in-frame clones and leaves some out. The data show around 310,000 clones, about 77% seen once. The sample here was PBMCs, taken before ibrutinib treatment. The source of these receptors is a human donor with chronic lymphocytic leukemia.

The rearrangement uses TRBV7-9 and TRBJ2-7; 10 bases agree with TRBD2. Germline assignment: CDR1 SEHNR and CDR2 FQNEAQ (reference sequence). J lost 3 bases, V lost 5 bases, and 10 bases had no gene match. The CDR3 has 16 amino acids. The DNA for the CDR3 is TGTGCCAGCAGCCTACCGACTAGCGGGTTGTTCTACGAGCAGTACTTC. Its translation is CASSLPTSGLFYEQYF.

V usage is TRBV7-8 and J usage is TRBJ1-5; D is unclear. Trimming pared 1 base from V and 0 bases from J, leaving 13 bases between. The CDR3 totals 17 residues. CDR1 is SGHVS and CDR2 is FQNEAQ in the germline V gene. The CDR3 here is CASSLGQGLYSNQPQHF. The CDR3 DNA sequence: TGTGCCAGCAGCTTAGGTCAAGGACTGTATAGCAATCAGCCCCAGCATTTT.

This chain links TRBV5-1 with TRBJ2-7, with 9 bases fitting TRBD1. V lost 4 bases to trimming and J lost 5 bases; unmatched junction nucleotides: 7. The CDR3 is 14 residues long. Germline V CDR1 and CDR2: SGHRS, YFSETQ. The CDR3 loop is CASSLGQGFHEQYF. The DNA of the CDR3 is TGCGCCAGCAGCCTAGGACAGGGGTTCCACGAGCAGTACTTC. Using reference TRBV5-1 and TRBJ2-7 for the parts outside the CDR3, the full variable domain is KAGVTQTPRYLIKTRGQQVTLSCSPISGHRSVSWYQQTPGQGLQFLFEYFSETQRNKGNFPGRFSGRQFSNSRSEMNVSTLELGDSALYLCASSLGQGFHEQYFGPGTRLTVT.

The rearrangement links TRBV12-5 to TRBJ2-7; D perhaps matches TRBD2 (5 bases). CDR3 length: 13 residues. Trimming removed 5 bases from V and 6 bases from J, with 14 bases in between. Germline lookup yields CDR1 LGHNT and CDR2 FRNRAP. CDR3 residues: CASGPTLSGEQYF. The CDR3 DNA is TGTGCTAGTGGTCCCACTTTAAGCGGCGAGCAGTACTTC.